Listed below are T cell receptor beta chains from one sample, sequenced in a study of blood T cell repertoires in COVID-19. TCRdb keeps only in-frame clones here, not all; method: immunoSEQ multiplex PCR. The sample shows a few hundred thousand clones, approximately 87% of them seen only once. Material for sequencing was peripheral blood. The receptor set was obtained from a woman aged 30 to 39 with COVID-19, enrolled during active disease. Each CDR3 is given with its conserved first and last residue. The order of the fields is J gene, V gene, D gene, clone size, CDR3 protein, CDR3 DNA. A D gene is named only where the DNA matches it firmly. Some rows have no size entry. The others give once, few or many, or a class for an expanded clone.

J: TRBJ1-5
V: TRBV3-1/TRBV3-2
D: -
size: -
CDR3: CASSPPRLGADQPQHF
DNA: TGTGCCAGCAGCCCCCCCCGATTAGGGGCGGATCAGCCCCAGCATTTT

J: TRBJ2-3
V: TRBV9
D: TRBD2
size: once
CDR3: CASSVVSLAGATDTQYF
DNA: TGTGCCAGCAGCGTAGTCTCGCTAGCGGGGGCCACAGATACGCAGTATTTT

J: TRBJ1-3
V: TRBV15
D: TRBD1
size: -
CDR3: CATSSGPVGTAATGNTIYF
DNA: TGTGCCACCAGCAGTGGACCCGTAGGGACAGCTGCAACTGGAAACACCATATATTTT

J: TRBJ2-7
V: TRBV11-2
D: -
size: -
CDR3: CASSLGAASASYEQYF
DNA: TGTGCCAGCAGCTTAGGGGCGGCTAGCGCCTCCTACGAGCAGTACTTC

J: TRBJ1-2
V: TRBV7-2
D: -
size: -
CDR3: CASSLAPRVGYTF
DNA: TGTGCCAGCAGCTTAGCGCCGAGGGTTGGCTACACCTTC

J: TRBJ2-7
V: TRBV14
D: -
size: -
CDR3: CASSQEQDGDF
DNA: TGTGCCAGCAGCCAAGAACAGGACGGAGACTTC

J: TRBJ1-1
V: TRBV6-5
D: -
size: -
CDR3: CASRQGTNTEAFF
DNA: TGTGCCAGCCGCCAGGGAACGAACACTGAAGCTTTCTTT

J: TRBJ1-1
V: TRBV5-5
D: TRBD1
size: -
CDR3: CASSLVGQGGREAFF
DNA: TGTGCCAGCAGCTTGGTTGGACAGGGGGGCAGAGAAGCTTTCTTT

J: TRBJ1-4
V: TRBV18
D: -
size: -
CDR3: CASSPGPTNEKLFF
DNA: TGTGCCAGCTCACCGGGGCCAACTAATGAAAAACTGTTTTTT

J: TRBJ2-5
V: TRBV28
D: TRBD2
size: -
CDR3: CASSLREGHETQYF
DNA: TGTGCCAGCAGTTTGCGGGAGGGCCACGAGACCCAGTACTTC

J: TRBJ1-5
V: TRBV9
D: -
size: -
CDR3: CASSVSSGFEQPQHF
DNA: TGTGCCAGCAGCGTATCTTCGGGATTTGAACAGCCCCAGCATTTT

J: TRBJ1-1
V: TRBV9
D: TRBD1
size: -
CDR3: CASSIGTGQETEAFF
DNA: TGTGCCTCCTCAATCGGGACAGGACAAGAAACTGAAGCTTTCTTT

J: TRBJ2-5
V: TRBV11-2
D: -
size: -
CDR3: CASSFTVTQETQYF
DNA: TGTGCCAGCAGCTTTACAGTAACCCAAGAGACCCAGTACTTC

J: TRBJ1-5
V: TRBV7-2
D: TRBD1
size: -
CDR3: CASSLGGTGGNQPQHF
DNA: TGTGCCAGCAGCCTAGGAGGGACAGGGGGCAATCAGCCCCAGCATTTT

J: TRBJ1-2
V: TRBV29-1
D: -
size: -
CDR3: CSVEGSDPPGYGYTF
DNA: TGCAGCGTTGAGGGCTCAGACCCTCCCGGATATGGCTACACCTTC

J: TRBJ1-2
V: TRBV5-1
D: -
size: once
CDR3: CASSLVRGADGYTF
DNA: TGCGCCAGCAGCTTGGTTCGGGGAGCCGATGGCTACACCTTC

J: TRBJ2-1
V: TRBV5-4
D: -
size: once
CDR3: CASSPVPQRYSYNEQFF
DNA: TGTGCCAGCAGCCCAGTCCCCCAGCGGTACTCCTACAATGAGCAGTTCTTC

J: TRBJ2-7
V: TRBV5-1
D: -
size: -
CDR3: CASAPAADSYEQYF
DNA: TGCGCCAGCGCCCCGGCAGCGGACTCCTACGAGCAGTACTTC

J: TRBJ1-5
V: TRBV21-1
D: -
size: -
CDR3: CASSPLRDQPQHF
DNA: TGTGCCAGCAGCCCGCTCAGGGATCAGCCCCAGCATTTT

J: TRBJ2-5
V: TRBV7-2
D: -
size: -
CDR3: CASSLETGEETQYF
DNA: TGTGCCAGCAGCTTAGAAACAGGTGAAGAGACCCAGTACTTC

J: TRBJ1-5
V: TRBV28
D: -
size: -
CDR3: CASSPTWDTGHF
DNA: TGTGCCAGCAGTCCCACCTGGGACACCGGGCATTTT

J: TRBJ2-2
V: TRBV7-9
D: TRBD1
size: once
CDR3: CASSPTGQPNTGELFF
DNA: TGTGCCAGCAGCCCAACGGGACAGCCGAACACCGGGGAGCTGTTTTTT

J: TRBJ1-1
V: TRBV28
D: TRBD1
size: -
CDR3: CASSPRTGGGNTEAFF
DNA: TGTGCCAGCAGTCCTCGGACAGGGGGGGGGAACACTGAAGCTTTCTTT

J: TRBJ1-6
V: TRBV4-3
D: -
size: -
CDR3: CASSQLVRDSPLHF
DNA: TGCGCCAGCAGCCAGCTCGTGAGGGATTCACCCCTCCACTTT

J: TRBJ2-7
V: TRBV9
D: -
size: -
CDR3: CASSVETNSYEQYF
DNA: TGTGCCAGCAGCGTAGAAACTAACTCCTACGAGCAGTACTTC

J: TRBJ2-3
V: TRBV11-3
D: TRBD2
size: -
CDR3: CASSMGLAGVSDTQYF
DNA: TGTGCCAGCAGCATGGGACTAGCGGGAGTGTCAGATACGCAGTATTTT